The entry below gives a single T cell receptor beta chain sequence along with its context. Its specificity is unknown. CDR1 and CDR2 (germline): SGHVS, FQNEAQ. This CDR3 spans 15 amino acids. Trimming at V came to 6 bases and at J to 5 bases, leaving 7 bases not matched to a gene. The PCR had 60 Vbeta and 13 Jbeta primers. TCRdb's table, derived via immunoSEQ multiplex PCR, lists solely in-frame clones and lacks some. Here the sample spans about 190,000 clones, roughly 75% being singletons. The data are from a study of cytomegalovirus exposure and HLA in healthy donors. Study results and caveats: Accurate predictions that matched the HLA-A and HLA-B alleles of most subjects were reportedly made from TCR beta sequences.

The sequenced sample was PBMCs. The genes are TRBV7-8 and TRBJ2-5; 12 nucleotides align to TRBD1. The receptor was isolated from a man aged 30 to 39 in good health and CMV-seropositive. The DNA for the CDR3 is TGTGCCAGCAGGACCGGGACAGGGGGCCACGAGACCCAGTACTTC. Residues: CASRTGTGGHETQYF. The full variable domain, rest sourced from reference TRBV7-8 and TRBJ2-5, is GAGVSQSPRYKVAKRGQDVALRCDPISGHVSLFWYQQALGQGPEFLTYFQNEAQLDKSGLPSDRFFAERPEGSVSTLKIQRTQQEDSAVYLCASRTGTGGHETQYFGPGTRLLVL.